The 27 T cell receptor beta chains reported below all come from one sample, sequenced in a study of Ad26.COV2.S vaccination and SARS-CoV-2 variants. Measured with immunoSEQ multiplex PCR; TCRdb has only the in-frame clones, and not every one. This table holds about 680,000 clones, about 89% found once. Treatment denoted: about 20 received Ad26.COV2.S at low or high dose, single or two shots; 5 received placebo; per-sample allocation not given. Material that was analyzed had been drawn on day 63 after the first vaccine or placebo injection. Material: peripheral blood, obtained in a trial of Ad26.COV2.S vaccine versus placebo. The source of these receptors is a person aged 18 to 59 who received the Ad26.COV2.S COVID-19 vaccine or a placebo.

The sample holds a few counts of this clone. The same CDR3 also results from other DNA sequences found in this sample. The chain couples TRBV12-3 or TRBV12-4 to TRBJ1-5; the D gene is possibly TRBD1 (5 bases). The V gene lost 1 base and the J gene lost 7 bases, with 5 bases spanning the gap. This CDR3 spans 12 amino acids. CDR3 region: CASSLGGQPQHF. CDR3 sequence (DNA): TGTGCCAGCAGTTTAGGGGGCCAGCCCCAGCATTTT.

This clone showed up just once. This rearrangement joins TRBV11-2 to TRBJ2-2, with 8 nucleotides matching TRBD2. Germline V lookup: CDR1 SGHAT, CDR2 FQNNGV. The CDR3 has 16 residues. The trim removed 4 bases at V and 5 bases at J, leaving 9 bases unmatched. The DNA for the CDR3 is TGTGCCAGCAGCTCTCCAGCGGGAGTAGGTACCGGGGAGCTGTTTTTT. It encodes CASSSPAGVGTGELFF. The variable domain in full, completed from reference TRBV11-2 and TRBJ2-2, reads EAGVAQSPRYKIIEKRQSVAFWCNPISGHATLYWYQQILGQGPKLLIQFQNNGVVDDSQLPKDRFSAERLKGVDSTLKIQPAKLEDSAVYLCASSSPAGVGTGELFFGEGSRLTVL.

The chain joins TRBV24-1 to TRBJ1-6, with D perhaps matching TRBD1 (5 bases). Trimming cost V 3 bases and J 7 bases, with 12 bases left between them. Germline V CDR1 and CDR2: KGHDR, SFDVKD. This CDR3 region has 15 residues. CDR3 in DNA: TGTGCCACCAGTGATAACGGACACGAGAATTCACCCCTCCACTTT. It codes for CATSDNGHENSPLHF.

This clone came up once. CDR3 DNA sequence: TGTGCCAGCAGCCAAGTCCCAGATACGCAGTATTTT. Translation gives CASSQVPDTQYF. J is TRBJ2-3 and V is TRBV11-2; no clear D. V was trimmed by 5 bases and J by 4 bases, leaving 7 bases between them. The V gene's germline CDR1 is SGHAT and CDR2 FQNNGV. This CDR3 region has 12 residues.

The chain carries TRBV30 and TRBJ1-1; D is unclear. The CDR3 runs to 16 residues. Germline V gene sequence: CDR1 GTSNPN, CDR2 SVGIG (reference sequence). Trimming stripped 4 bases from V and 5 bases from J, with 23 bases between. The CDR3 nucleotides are TGTGCCTGGACGGCCGGCCAAGTGGTAGGTCTTACTGAAGCTTTCTTT. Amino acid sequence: CAWTAGQVVGLTEAFF.

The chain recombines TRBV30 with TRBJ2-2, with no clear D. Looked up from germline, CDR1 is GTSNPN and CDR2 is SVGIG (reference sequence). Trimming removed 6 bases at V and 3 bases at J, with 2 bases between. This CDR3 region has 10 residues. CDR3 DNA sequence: TGTGCCTGCTACACCGGGGAGCTGTTTTTT. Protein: CACYTGELFF.

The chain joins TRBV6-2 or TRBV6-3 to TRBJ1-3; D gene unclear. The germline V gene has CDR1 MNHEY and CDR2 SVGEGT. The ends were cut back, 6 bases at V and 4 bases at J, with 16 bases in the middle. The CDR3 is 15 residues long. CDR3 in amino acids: CASSPPTNFGNTIYF. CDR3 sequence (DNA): TGTGCCAGCAGCCCACCGACAAACTTCGGAAACACCATATATTTT.

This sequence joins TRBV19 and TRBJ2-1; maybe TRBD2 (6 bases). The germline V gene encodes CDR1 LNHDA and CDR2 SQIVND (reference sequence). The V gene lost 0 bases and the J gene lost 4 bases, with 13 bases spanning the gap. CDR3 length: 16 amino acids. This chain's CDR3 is CASSIDRDSGYNEQFF. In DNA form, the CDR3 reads TGTGCCAGTAGTATAGATCGGGACTCGGGATACAATGAGCAGTTCTTC. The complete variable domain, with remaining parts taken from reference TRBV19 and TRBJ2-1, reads DGGITQSPKYLFRKEGQNVTLSCEQNLNHDAMYWYRQDPGQGLRLIYYSQIVNDFQKGDIAEGYSVSREKKESFPLTVTSAQKNPTAFYLCASSIDRDSGYNEQFFGPGTRLTVL.

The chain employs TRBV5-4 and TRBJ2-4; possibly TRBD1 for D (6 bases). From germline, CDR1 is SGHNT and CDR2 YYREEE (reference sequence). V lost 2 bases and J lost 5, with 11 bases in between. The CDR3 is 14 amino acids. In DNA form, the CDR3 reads TGTGCCAGCAGCTTCAGGGGTGGGGAAAACATTCAGTACTTC. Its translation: CASSFRGGENIQYF.

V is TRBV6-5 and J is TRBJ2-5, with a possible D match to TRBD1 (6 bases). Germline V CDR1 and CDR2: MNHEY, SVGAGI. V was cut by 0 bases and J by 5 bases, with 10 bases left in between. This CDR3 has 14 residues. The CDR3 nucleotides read TGTGCCAGCAGTTACTCATACAGGGTCGAGACCCAGTACTTC. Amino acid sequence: CASSYSYRVETQYF.

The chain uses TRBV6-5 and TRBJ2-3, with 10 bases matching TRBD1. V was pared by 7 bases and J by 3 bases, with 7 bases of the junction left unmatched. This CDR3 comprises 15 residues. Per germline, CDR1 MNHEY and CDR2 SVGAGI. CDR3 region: CASKLWTGGTDTQYF. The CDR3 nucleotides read TGTGCCAGCAAACTCTGGACAGGGGGGACAGATACGCAGTATTTT.

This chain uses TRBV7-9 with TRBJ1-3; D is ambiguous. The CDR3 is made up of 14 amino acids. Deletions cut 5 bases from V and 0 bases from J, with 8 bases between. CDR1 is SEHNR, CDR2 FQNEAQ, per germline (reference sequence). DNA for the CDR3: TGTGCCAGCAGCCTATTAAGCTCTGGAAACACCATATATTTT. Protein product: CASSLLSSGNTIYF.

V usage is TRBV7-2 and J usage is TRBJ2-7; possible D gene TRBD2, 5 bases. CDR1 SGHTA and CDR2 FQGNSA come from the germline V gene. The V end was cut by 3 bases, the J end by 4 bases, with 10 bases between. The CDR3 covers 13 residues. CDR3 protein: CASSLGEAYEQYF. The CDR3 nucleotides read TGTGCCAGCAGCTTGGGAGAAGCGTACGAGCAGTACTTC.

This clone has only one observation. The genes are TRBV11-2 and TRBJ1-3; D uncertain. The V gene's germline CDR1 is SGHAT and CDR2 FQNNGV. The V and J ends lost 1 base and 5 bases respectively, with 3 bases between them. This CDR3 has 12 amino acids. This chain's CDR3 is CASSLARNTIYF. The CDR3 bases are TGTGCCAGCAGCTTAGCACGAAACACCATATATTTT. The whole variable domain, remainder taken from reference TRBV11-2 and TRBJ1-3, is EAGVAQSPRYKIIEKRQSVAFWCNPISGHATLYWYQQILGQGPKLLIQFQNNGVVDDSQLPKDRFSAERLKGVDSTLKIQPAKLEDSAVYLCASSLARNTIYFGEGSWLTVV.

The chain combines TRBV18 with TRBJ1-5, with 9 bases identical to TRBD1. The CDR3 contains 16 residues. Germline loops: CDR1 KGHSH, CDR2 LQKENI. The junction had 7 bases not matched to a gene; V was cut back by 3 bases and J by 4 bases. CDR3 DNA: TGTGCCAGCTCACCGGGACAGGGAGGGTTAAATCAGCCCCAGCATTTT. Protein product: CASSPGQGGLNQPQHF.

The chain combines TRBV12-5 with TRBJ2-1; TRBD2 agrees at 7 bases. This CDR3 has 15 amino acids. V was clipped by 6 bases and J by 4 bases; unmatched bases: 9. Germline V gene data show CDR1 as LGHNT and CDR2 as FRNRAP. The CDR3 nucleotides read TGTGCTAGTGGGCCTAGCGGAGGTGGGTACAATGAGCAGTTCTTC. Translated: CASGPSGGGYNEQFF.

DNA of the CDR3: TGTGCCAGCAGTCTCCGGGACCCGGGGTTTTCCTATAATTCACCCCTCCACTTT. Encoded protein: CASSLRDPGFSYNSPLHF. The chain carries TRBV2 and TRBJ1-6; a possible D gene is TRBD1 (5 bases). V was cut by 5 bases and J by 1 base, with 18 bases left in between. CDR1 SNHLY and CDR2 FYNNEI come from the germline V gene. The length of the CDR3 is 18 residues.

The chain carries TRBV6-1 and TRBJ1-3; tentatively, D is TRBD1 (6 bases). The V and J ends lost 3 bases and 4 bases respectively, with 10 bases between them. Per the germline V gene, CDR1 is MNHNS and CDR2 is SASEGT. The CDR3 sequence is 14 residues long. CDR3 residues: CASSEPGQGNTIYF. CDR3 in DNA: TGTGCCAGCAGTGAGCCAGGACAGGGAAACACCATATATTTT.

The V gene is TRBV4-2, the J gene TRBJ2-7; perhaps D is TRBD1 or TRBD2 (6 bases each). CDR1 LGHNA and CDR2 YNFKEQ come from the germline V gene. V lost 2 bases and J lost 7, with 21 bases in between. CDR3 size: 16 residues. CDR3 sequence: CASSQPSSGGQREQYF. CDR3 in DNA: TGTGCCAGCAGCCAACCCAGTTCTGGGGGGCAGAGGGAGCAGTACTTC.

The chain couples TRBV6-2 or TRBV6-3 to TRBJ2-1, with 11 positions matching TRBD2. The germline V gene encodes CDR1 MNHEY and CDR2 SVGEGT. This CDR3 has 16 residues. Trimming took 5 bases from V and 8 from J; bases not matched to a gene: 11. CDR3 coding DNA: TGTGCCAGCAGTCCCCTAGCGGGGGGCTGGGTCTATGAGCAGTTCTTC. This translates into CASSPLAGGWVYEQFF.

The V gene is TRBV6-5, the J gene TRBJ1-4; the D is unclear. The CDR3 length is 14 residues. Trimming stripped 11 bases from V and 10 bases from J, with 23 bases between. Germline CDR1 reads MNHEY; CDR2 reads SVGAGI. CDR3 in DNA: TGTGCCGCAGCCGAACAAATCGGGGTTGGAAAACTGTTTTTT. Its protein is CAAAEQIGVGKLFF.

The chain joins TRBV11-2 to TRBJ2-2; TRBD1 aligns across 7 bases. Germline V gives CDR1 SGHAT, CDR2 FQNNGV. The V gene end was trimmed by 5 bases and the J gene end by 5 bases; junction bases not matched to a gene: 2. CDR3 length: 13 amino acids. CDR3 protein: CASSPQGTGELFF. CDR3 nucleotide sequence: TGTGCCAGCAGCCCACAGGGGACCGGGGAGCTGTTTTTT.

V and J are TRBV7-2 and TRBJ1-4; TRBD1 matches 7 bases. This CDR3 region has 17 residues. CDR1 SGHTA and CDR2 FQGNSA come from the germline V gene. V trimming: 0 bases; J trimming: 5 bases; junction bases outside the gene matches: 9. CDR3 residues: CASSLARLGQQNEKLFF. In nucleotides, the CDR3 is TGTGCCAGCAGCTTAGCGCGATTGGGACAGCAAAATGAAAAACTGTTTTTT.

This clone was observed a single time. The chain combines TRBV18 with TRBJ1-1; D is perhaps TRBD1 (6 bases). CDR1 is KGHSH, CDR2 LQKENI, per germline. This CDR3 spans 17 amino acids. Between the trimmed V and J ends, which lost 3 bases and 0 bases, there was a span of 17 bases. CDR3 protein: CASSPQARGGVNTEAFF. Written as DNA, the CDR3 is TGTGCCAGCTCACCCCAGGCCAGGGGAGGTGTGAACACTGAAGCTTTCTTT.

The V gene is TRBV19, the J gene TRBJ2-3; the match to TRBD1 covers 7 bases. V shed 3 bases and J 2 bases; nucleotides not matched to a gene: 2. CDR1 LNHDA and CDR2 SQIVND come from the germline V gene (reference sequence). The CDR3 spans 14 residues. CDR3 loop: CASSMGQSTDTQYF. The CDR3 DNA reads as TGTGCCAGTAGTATGGGACAGTCCACAGATACGCAGTATTTT.

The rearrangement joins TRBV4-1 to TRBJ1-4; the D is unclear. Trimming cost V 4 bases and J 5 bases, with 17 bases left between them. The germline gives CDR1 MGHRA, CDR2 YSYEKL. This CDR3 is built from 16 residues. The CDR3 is CASSPSDTRKNEKLFF. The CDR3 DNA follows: TGCGCCAGCAGCCCCTCCGACACCCGAAAAAATGAAAAACTGTTTTTT.

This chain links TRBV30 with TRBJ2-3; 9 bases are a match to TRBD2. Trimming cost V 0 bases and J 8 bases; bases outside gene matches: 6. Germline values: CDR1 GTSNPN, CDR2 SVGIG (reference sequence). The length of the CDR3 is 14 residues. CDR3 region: CAWSVLAGQGTQYF. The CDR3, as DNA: TGTGCCTGGAGTGTCCTAGCGGGACAAGGTACGCAGTATTTT. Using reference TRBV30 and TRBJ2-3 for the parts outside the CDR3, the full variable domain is SQTIHQWPATLVQPVGSPLSLECTVEGTSNPNLYWYRQAAGRGLQLLFYSVGIGQISSEVPQNLSASRPQDRQFILSSKKLLLSDSGFYLCAWSVLAGQGTQYFGPGTRLTVL.